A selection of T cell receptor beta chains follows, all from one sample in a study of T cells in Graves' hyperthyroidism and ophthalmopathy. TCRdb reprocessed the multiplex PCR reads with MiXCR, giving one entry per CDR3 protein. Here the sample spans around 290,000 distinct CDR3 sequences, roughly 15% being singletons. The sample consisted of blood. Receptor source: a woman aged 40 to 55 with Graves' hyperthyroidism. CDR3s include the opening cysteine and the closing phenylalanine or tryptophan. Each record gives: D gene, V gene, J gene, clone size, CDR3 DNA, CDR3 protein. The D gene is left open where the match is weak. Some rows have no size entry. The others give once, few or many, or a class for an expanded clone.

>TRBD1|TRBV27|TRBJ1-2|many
TGTGCCAGCAGTTTTGTCAGGGGGCTTGATGGCTACACCTTC
CASSFVRGLDGYTF
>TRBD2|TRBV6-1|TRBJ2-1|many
TGTGCCAGCAGTGAAGCCCGACTAGCGCGAGACAATGAGCAGTTCTTC
CASSEARLARDNEQFF
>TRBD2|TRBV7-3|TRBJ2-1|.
TGTGCCAGCAGCCCCGGGACTAGCGGGAGCCCGAGCTCCTACAATGAGCAGTTCTTC
CASSPGTSGSPSSYNEQFF
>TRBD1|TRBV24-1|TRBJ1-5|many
TGTGCCACCAGTCCCTCAGGGGGGTATAATCAGCCCCAGCATTTT
CATSPSGGYNQPQHF
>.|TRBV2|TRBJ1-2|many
TGTGCCAGCCAGGGCTACACCTTC
CASQGYTF
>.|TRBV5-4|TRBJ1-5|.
TGTGCCAGCAGCCCACACCCGACCGAAAGTAATCAGCCCCAGCATTTT
CASSPHPTESNQPQHF
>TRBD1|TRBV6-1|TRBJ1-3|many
TGTGCCAGCAGTCGGGGACAGGGGCACTCTGGAAACACCATATATTTT
CASSRGQGHSGNTIYF
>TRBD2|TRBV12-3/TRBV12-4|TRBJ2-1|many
TGTGCCAGCAGTCTCGGGACTAGCGGGGGAAGGGAGTTCTTC
CASSLGTSGGREFF
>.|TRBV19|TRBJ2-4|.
TGTGCCAGTGGGAGGCGACCTCAAAACATTCAGTACTTC
CASGRRPQNIQYF
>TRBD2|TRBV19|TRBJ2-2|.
TGTGCCAGTAGTAAGGGACTAGCGGGAACACACACCGGGGAGCTGTTTTTT
CASSKGLAGTHTGELFF